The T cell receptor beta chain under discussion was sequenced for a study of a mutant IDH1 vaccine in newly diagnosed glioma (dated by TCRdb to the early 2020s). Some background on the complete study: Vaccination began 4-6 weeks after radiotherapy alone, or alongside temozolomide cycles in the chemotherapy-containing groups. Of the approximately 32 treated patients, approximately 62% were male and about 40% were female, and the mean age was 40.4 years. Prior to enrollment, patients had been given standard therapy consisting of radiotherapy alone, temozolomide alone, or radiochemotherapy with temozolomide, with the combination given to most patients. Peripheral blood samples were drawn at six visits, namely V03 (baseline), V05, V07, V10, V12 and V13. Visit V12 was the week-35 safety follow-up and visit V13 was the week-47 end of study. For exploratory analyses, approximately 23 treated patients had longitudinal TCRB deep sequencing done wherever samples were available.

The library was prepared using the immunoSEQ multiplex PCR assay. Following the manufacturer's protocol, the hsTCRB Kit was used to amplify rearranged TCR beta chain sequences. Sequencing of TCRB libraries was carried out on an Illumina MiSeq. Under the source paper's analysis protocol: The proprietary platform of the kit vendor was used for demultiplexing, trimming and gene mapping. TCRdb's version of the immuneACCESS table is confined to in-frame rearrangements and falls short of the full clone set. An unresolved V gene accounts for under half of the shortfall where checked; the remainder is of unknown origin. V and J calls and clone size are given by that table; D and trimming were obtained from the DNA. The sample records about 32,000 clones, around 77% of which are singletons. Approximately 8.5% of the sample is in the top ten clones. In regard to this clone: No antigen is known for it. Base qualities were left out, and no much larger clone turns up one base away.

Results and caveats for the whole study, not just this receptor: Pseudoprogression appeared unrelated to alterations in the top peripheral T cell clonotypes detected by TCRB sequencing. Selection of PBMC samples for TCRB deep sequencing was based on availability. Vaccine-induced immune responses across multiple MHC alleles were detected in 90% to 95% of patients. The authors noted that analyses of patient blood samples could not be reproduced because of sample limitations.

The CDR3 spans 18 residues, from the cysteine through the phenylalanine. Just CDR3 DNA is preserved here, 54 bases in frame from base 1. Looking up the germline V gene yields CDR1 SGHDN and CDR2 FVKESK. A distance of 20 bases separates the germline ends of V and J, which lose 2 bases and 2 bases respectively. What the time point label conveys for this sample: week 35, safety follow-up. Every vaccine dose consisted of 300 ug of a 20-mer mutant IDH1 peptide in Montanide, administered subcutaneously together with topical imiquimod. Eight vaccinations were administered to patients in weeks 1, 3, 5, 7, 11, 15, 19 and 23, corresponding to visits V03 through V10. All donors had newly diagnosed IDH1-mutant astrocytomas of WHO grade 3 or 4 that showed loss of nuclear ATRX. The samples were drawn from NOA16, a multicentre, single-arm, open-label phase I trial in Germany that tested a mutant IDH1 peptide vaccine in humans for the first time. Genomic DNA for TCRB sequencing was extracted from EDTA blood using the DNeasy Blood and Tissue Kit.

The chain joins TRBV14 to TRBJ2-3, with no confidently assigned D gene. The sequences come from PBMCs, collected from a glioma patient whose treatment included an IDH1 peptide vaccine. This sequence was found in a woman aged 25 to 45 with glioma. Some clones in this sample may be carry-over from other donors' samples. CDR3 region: CASSQPPLSLEYTDTQYF. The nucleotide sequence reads TGTGCCAGCAGCCAACCCCCCCTTTCGTTGGAATACACAGATACGCAGTATTTT.